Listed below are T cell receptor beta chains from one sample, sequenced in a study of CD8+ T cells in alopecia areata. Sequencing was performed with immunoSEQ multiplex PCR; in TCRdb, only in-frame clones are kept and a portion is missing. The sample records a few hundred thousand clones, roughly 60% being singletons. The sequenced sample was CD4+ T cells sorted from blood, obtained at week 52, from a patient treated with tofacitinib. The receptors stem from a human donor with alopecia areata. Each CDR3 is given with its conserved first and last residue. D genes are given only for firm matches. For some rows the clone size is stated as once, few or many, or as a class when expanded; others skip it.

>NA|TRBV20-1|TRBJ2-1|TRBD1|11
TGCAGTGCGACCGAGGACAGGATGCAGTTCTTC
CSATEDRMQFF
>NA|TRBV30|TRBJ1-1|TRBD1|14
TGTGCCTGGAGTGGGGACAGGGGGAGCACTGAAGCTTTCTTT
CAWSGDRGSTEAFF
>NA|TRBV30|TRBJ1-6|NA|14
TGTGCCTGGAGCCCGGTCCCGGGCGCTTCACCCCTCCACTTT
CAWSPVPGASPLHF
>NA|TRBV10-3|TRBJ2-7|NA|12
TGTGCCATCAGTGTAACGGGTTACGAGCAGTACTTC
CAISVTGYEQYF
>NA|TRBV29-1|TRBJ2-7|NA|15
TGCAGCGTTGTTCGAAGACTAGGATCGGCCTACGAGCAGTACTTC
CSVVRRLGSAYEQYF
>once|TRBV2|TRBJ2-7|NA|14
TGTGCCAGCAGTGGGCACGTTCCCCCCGGCGAGCAGTACTTC
CASSGHVPPGEQYF
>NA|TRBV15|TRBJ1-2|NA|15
TGTGCCACCAGCAGAGGGGGCGGAGGACCCTATGGCTACACCTTC
CATSRGGGGPYGYTF
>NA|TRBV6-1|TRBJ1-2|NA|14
TGTGCCAGCAGGACGGAGGGTACCTTTTATGGCTACACCTTC
CASRTEGTFYGYTF
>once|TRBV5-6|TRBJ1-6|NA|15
TGTGCCAGCAGCTCGACTGGGACGGCGACATCACCCCTCCACTTT
CASSSTGTATSPLHF
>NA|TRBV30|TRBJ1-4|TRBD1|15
TGTGCCTGGGCAGTACAGGGGCCGACTAATGAAAAACTGTTTTTT
CAWAVQGPTNEKLFF
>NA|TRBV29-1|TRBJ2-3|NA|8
TGCAGCGTTGATTCCCGGTATTTT
CSVDSRYF
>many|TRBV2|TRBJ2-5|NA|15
TGTGCCAGCACCAGGGACATGGGGGTAGGAGAGACCCAGTACTTC
CASTRDMGVGETQYF
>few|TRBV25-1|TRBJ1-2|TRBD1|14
TGTGCCAGCAGTGGGACAGGGAGGAACTATGGCTACACCTTC
CASSGTGRNYGYTF
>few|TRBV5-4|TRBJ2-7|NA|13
TGTGCCAGCAGCTTGGCAGCGTCCTACGAGCAGTACTTC
CASSLAASYEQYF
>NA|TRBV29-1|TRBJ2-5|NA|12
TGCAGCGTCGGACAGAAAAAAGAGACCCAGTACTTC
CSVGQKKETQYF
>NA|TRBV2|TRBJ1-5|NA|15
TGTGCCAGCACTGGAGGGGACCGTAACAATCAGCCCCAGCATTTT
CASTGGDRNNQPQHF
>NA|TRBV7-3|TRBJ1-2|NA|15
TGTGCCAGCGGCCTAGGGGCGTTTGGTCACTATGGCTACACCTTC
CASGLGAFGHYGYTF
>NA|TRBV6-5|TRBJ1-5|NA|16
TGTGCCAGCAGTTCTCCTATCCCGACGGGCAATCAGCCCCAGCATTTT
CASSSPIPTGNQPQHF
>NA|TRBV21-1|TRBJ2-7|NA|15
TGTGCCAGCCTTGAGGATGGGACAGGGGGCTACGAGCAGTACTTC
CASLEDGTGGYEQYF
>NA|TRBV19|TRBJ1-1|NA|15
TGTGCCAGTAGTCCCGAGGGGGGGGAGGACGCTGAAGCTTTCTTT
CASSPEGGEDAEAFF
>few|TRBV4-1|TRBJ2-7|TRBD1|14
TGCGCCAGCAGCCCCTGGGACAGATCCTACGAGCAGTACTTC
CASSPWDRSYEQYF
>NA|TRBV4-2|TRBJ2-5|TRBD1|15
TGTGCCAGCAGCCAGACACAGGGGCCCGCTGAGACCCAGTACTTC
CASSQTQGPAETQYF
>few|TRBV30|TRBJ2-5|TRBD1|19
TGTGCCTGGAGTGTACACCGACTACAAGGGGGCCTCAAAGGAGAGACCCAGTACTTC
CAWSVHRLQGGLKGETQYF
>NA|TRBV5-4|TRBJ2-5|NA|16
TGTGCCAGCAGCTTGGGATCTTGGGTTGGACGGGGGACCCAGTACTTC
CASSLGSWVGRGTQYF
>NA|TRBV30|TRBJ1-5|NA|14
TGTGCCTGGAGAAAAGGGGGAAGCAATCAGCCCCAGCATTTT
CAWRKGGSNQPQHF
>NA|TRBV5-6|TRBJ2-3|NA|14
TGTGCCAGCAGCTTGAACAAGTACACAGATACGCAGTATTTT
CASSLNKYTDTQYF
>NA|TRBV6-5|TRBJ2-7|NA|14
TGTGCCGTACTGGCAGGACCTCCAACCTACGAGCAGTACTTC
CAVLAGPPTYEQYF
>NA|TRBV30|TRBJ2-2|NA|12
TGTGCCGCGAAGGCCGGAAACGGGGAGCTGTTTTTT
CAAKAGNGELFF
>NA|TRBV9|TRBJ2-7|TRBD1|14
TGTGCCAGCAGCCCTCAGGGGGAAATGTACGAGCAGTACTTC
CASSPQGEMYEQYF
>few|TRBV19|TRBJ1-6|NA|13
TGTGCCAGTAAGTCTGGGTCACGTTCACCCCTCCACTTT
CASKSGSRSPLHF
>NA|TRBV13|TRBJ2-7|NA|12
TGTGCCAGCAGCCAAGGTCAGCTGAGTACGTACTTC
CASSQGQLSTYF
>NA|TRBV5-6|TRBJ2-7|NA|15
TGTGCCAGCAGCCTTTATCACAGGTCGTCCTACGAGCAGTACTTC
CASSLYHRSSYEQYF
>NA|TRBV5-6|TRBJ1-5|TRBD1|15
TGTGCCAGCAGCTTGGACAGGGGGACTAATCAGCCCCAGCATTTT
CASSLDRGTNQPQHF
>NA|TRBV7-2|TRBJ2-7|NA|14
TGTGCCAGCAGCCACCGGGTCACCTCCTACGAGCAGTACTTC
CASSHRVTSYEQYF
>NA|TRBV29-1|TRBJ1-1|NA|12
TGCAGCACCACCCCCCGGCACACTGAAGCTTTCTTT
CSTTPRHTEAFF
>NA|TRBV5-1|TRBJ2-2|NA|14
TGCGCCAGCAGCTACCCTACACCCTCCGGGGAGCTGTTTTTT
CASSYPTPSGELFF
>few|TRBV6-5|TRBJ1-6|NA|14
TGTGCCAGCAGTTACTGGTCGGCAGGCGGAACCCTCCACTTT
CASSYWSAGGTLHF
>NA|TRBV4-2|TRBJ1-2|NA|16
TGTGCCAGCAGCCAGACCGGGGTCAGTCCCAACTATGGCTACACCTTC
CASSQTGVSPNYGYTF
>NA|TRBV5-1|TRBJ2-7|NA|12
TGCGCCAGCAGCTTCGGGGTCCGAGAGCAGTACTTC
CASSFGVREQYF
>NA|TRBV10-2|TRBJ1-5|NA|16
TGCGCCAGCAGGTCTCTGGCGGGCCCTAGCAATCAGCCCCAGCATTTT
CASRSLAGPSNQPQHF
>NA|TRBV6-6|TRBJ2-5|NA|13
TGTGCCAGCAGCCTCTTTCGCCAAGAGACCCAGTACTTC
CASSLFRQETQYF
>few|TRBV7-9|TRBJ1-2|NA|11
TGTGCCAGCACCCGGGACTTCGGCTACACCTTC
CASTRDFGYTF
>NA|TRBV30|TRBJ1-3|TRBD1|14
TGTGCCTGGAGACGACAGGGGGATAGAAACACCATATATTTT
CAWRRQGDRNTIYF
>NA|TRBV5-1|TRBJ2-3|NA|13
TGCGCCAGCAGGCCCAGCGCCACAGATACGCAGTATTTT
CASRPSATDTQYF
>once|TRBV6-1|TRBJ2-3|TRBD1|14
TGTGCCAGCAGCCCCGGGACAGGGGGCGATACGCAGTATTTT
CASSPGTGGDTQYF
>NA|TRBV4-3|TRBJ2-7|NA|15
TGCGCCAGCAGCCAAGATGGGGGCGCGTCCTACGAGCAGTACTTC
CASSQDGGASYEQYF
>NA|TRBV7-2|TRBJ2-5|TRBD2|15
TGTGCCAGCAGCTCCCAGCGGGGGGGCCGGGAGACCCAGTACTTC
CASSSQRGGRETQYF
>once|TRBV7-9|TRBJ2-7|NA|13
TGTGCCAGCAGCGTCGGAGACGTCCGCGAGCAGTACTTC
CASSVGDVREQYF
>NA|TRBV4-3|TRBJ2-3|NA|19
TGCGCCAGCAGCCAAGGGGCCCCCAGGGCGAATTTTCGCACAGATACGCAGTATTTT
CASSQGAPRANFRTDTQYF
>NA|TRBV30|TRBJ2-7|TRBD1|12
TGTGCCTGGAGGGGGACAGCGACCGAGCAGTACTTC
CAWRGTATEQYF
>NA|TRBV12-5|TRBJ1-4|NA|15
TGTGCTAGTGGTCCCGCCCGGGGCCCTAATGAAAAACTGTTTTTT
CASGPARGPNEKLFF
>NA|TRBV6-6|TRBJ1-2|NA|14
TGTGCCAGCAGTTACCTTAGTGGACCAGGCGGCTACACCTTC
CASSYLSGPGGYTF
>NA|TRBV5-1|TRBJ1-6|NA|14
TGCGCCAGCAGCATACAGGGTGAATATTCACCCCTCCACTTT
CASSIQGEYSPLHF
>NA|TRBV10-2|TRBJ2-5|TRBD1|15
TGCGCCAGCAGTGACCCTGGACAGGGAAAAGAGACCCAGTACTTC
CASSDPGQGKETQYF
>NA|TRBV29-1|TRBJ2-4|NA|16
TGCAGCCATGCCGTGCTTAGCCACCTAGCCAAAAACATTCAGTACTTC
CSHAVLSHLAKNIQYF
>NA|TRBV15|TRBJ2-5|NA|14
TGTGCCACCAGCACTCAGGGAGGTGAAGAGACCCAGTACTTC
CATSTQGGEETQYF
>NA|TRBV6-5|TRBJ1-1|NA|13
TGTGCCAGCACCAGACGGATGAAGGGTGAAGCTTTCTTT
CASTRRMKGEAFF
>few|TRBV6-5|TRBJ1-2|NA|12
TGTGCCAGCAGTACGGGACCAGGAGGCTACACCTTC
CASSTGPGGYTF
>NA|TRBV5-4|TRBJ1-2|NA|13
TGTGCCAGCAGTCCGGGGGGAAACTATGGCTACACCTTC
CASSPGGNYGYTF